The clone carrying this T cell receptor beta chain was detected many times. This sample is drawn from a study of T cells in Graves' hyperthyroidism and ophthalmopathy. V lost 3 bases to trimming and J lost 5 bases; unmatched junction nucleotides: 2. The germline CDR1 and CDR2 sequences are SGHTA and FQGNSA. The CDR3 is 15 residues long. TCR beta CDR3 regions were amplified from RNA transcripts. The HTBI primer set served for first-round RT-PCR of the TCR CDR3. TCRdb re-analysed the multiplex PCR reads in MiXCR, keeping a single row per CDR3 protein. The sample records hundreds of thousands of distinct CDR3 sequences, 16% being singletons.

V gene TRBV7-2 combines with J gene TRBJ2-1, with TRBD2 matching 12 bases. The receptor was derived from a middle-aged woman with Graves' ophthalmopathy. The sample comprised blood. As DNA, the CDR3 is TGTGCCAGCAGCTTCGGACTAGCGGGGAACAATGAGCAGTTCTTC. Amino acid sequence: CASSFGLAGNNEQFF.